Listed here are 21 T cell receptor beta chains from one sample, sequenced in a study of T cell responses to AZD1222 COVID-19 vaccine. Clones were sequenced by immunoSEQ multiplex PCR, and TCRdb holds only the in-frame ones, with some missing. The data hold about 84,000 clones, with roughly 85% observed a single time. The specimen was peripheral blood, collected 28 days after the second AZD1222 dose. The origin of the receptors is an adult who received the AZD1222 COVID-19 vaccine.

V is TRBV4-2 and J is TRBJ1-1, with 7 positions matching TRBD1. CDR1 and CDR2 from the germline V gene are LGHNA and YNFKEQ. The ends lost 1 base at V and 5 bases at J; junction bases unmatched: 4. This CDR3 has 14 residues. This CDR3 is CASSQGQGGTEAFF. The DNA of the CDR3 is TGTGCCAGCAGCCAAGGACAGGGTGGAACTGAAGCTTTCTTT.

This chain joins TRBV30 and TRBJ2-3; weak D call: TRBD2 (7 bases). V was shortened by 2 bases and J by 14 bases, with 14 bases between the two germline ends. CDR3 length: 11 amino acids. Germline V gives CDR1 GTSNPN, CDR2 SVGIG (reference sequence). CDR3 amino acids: CAWSSGGARYF. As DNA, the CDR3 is TGTGCCTGGAGTAGTGGGGGGGCTCGGTATTTT.

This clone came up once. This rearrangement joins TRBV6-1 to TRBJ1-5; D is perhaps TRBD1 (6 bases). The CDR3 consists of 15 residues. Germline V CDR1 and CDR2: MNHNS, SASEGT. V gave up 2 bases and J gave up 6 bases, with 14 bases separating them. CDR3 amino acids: CASSENPQGGQPQHF. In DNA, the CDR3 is TGTGCCAGCAGTGAAAACCCCCAAGGGGGTCAGCCCCAGCATTTT.

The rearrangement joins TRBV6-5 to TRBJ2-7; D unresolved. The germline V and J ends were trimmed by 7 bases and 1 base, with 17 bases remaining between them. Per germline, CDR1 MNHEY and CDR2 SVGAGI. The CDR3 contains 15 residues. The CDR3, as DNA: TGTGCCAGCAACAACCACCCAGCTGTTTCCTACGAGCAGTACTTC. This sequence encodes CASNNHPAVSYEQYF.

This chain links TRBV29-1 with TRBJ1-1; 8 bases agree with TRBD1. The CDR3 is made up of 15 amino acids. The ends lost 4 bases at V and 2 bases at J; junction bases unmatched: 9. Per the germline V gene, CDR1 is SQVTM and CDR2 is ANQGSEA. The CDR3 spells CSVGNRGYYNTEAFF. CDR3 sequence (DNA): TGCAGCGTTGGGAACAGGGGGTACTATAACACTGAAGCTTTCTTT.

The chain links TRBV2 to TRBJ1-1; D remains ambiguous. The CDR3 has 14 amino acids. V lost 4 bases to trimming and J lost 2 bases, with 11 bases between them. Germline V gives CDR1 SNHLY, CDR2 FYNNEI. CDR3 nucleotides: TGTGCCAGCAGTGCTCAAGGGATTAACACTGAAGCTTTCTTT. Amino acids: CASSAQGINTEAFF.

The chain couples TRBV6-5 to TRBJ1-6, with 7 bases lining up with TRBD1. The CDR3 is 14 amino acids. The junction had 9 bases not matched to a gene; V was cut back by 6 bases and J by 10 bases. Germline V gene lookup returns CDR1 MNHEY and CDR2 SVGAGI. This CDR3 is CASSMTGKRSPLHF. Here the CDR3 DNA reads TGTGCCAGCAGCATGACAGGGAAAAGGTCACCCCTCCACTTT.

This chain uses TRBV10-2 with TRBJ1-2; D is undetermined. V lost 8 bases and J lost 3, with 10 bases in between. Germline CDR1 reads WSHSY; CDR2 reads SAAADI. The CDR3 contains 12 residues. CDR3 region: CASGGRHYGYTF. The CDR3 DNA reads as TGCGCCAGCGGCGGACGGCACTATGGCTACACCTTC.

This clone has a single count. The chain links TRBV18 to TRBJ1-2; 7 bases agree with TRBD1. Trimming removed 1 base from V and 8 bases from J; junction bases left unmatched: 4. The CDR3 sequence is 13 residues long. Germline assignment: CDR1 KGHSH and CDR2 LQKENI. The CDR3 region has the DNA TGTGCCAGCTCACCACAAAGGGGGCACGGCTACACCTTC. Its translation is CASSPQRGHGYTF.

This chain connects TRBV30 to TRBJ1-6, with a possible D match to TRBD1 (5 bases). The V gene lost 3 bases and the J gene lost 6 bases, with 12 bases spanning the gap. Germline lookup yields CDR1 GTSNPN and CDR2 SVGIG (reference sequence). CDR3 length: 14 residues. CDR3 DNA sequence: TGTGCCTGGAGAAGCAGGGAGGTTAATTCACCCCTCCACTTT. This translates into CAWRSREVNSPLHF. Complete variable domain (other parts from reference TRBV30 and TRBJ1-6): SQTIHQWPATLVQPVGSPLSLECTVEGTSNPNLYWYRQAAGRGLQLLFYSVGIGQISSEVPQNLSASRPQDRQFILSSKKLLLSDSGFYLCAWRSREVNSPLHFGNGTRLTVT.

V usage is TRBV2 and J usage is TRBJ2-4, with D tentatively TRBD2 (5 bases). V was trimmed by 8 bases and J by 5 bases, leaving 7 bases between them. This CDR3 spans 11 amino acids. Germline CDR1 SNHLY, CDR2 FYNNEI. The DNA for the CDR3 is TGTGCCAGCGGAGGCGAAAACATTCAGTACTTC. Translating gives CASGGENIQYF.

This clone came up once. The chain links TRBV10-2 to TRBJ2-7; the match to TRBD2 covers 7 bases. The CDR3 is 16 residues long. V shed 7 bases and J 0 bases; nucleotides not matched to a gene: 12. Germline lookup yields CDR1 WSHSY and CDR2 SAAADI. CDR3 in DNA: TGCGCCAGCATCCCTGGGCCCGGGGGGAACTCCTACGAGCAGTACTTC. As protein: CASIPGPGGNSYEQYF.

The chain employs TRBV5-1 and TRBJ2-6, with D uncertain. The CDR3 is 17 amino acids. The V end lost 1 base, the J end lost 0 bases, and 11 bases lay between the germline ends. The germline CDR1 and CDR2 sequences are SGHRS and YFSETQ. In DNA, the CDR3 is TGCGCCAGCAGCTTGCTGGGCCTAGGCTCTGGGGCCAACGTCCTGACTTTC. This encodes CASSLLGLGSGANVLTF.

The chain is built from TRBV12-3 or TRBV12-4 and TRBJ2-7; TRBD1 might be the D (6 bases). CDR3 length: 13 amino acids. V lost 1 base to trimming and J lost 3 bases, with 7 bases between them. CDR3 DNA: TGTGCCAGCAGTTTAGTCAGGGGCTACGAGCAGTACTTC. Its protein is CASSLVRGYEQYF.

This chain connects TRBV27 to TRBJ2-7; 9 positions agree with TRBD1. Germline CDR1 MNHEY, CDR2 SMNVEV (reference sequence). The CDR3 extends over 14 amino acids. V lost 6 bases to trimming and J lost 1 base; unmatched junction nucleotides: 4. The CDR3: CASRDRGLSYEQYF. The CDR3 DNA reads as TGTGCCAGCAGGGACAGGGGATTATCCTACGAGCAGTACTTC.

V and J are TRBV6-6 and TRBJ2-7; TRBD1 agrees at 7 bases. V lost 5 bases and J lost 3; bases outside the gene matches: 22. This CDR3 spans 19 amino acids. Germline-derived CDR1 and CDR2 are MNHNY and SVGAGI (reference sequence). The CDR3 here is CASSPSRDSAWPKYYEQYF. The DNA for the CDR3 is TGTGCCAGCAGTCCAAGCCGGGACAGCGCGTGGCCCAAATACTACGAGCAGTACTTC.

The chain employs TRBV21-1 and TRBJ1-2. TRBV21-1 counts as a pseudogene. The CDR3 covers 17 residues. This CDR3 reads CASSCQERVAPDNGYTF. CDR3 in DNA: TGTGCCAGCAGCTGCCAGGAGAGGGTCGCTCCCGATAATGGCTACACCTTC.

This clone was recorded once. CDR3 sequence: CASSPGRMGSYNEQFF. The DNA for the CDR3 is TGTGCCAGCAGCCCCGGGAGAATGGGTTCCTACAATGAGCAGTTCTTC. This chain connects TRBV5-4 to TRBJ2-1, with TRBD2 as a possible D gene (6 bases). The CDR3 has 16 amino acids. Germline CDR1 SGHNT, CDR2 YYREEE (reference sequence). The V and J ends lost 4 bases and 1 base respectively, with 15 bases between them.

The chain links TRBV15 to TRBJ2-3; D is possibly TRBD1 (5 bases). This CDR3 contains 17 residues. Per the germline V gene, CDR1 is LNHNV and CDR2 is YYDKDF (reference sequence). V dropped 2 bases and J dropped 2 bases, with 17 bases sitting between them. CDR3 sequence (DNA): TGTGCCACCAGCAGATCTCTCGACAGAACCTACACAGATACGCAGTATTTT. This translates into CATSRSLDRTYTDTQYF.

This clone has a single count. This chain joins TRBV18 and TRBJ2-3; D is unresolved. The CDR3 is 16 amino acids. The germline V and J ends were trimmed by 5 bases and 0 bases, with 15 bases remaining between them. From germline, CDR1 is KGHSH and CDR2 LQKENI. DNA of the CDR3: TGTGCCAGCTCAACCCCTGGCCAGTCTAGCACAGATACGCAGTATTTT. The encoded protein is CASSTPGQSSTDTQYF. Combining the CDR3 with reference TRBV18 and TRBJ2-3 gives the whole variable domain NAGVMQNPRHLVRRRGQEARLRCSPMKGHSHVYWYRQLPEEGLKFMVYLQKENIIDESGMPKERFSAEFPKEGPSILRIQQVVRGDSAAYFCASSTPGQSSTDTQYFGPGTRLTVL.

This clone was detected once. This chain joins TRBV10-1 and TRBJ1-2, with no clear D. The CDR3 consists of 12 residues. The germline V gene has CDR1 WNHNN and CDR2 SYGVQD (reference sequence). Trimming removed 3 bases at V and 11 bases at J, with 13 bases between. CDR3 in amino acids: CASSDPDGGYTF. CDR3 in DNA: TGCGCCAGCAGTGACCCGGACGGCGGATACACCTTC.